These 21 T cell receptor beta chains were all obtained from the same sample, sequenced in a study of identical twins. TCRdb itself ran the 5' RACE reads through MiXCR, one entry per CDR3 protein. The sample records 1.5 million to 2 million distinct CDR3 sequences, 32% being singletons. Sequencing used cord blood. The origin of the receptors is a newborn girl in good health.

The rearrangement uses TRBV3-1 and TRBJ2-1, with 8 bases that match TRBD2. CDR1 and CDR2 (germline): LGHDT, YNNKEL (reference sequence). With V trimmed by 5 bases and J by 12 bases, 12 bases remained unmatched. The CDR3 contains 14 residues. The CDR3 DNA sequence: TGTGCCAGCAGCAAGGCGGGAGGAGAGAGAGGGCAGTTCTTC. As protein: CASSKAGGERGQFF.

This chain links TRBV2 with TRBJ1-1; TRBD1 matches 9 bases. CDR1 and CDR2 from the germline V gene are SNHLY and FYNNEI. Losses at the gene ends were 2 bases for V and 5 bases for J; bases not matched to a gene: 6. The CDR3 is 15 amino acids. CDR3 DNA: TGTGCCAGCAGTGAACTTCCGGACAGGGGAACTGAAGCTTTCTTT. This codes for CASSELPDRGTEAFF.

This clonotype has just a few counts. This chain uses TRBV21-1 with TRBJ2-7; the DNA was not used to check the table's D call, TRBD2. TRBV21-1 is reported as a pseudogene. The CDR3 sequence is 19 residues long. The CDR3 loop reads CASSKGMNPGLAVLHEQYF. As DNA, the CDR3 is TGTGCCAGCAGCAAAGGAATGAACCCGGGACTAGCGGTTCTCCACGAGCAGTACTTC.

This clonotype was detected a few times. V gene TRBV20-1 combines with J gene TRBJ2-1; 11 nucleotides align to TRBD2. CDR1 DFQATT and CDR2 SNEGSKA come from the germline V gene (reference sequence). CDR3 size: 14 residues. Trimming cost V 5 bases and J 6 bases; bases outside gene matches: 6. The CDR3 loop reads CSAFRLAGRNEQFF. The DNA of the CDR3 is TGCAGTGCTTTCCGACTAGCGGGACGCAATGAGCAGTTCTTC.

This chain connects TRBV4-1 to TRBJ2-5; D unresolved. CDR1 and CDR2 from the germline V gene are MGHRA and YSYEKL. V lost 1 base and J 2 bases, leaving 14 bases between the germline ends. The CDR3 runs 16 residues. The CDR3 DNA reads TGCGCCAGCAGCCAAGTCGCGTTAGCACCACAAGAGACCCAGTACTTC. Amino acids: CASSQVALAPQETQYF.

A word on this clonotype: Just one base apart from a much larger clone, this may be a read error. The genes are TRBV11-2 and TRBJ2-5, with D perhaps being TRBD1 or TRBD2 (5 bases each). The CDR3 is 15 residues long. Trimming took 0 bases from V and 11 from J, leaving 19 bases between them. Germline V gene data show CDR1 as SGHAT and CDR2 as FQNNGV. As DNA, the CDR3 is TGTGCCAGCAGCTTAGAGGGGGTACCCTACAATGAGCAGTACTTC. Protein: CASSLEGVPYNEQYF.

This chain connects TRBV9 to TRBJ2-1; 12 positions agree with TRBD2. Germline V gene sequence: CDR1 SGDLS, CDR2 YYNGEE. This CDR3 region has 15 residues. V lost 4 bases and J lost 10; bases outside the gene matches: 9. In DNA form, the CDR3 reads TGTGCCAGCAGCCGATTGGGACTAGCGGGTAAGGAGCAGTTCTTC. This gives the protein CASSRLGLAGKEQFF.

This chain's CDR3 is CSVEDFGVVSYNEQYF. DNA for the CDR3: TGCAGCGTTGAAGATTTTGGCGTAGTAAGCTACAATGAGCAGTACTTC. This chain uses TRBV29-1 with TRBJ2-4; D unresolved. The CDR3 sequence is 16 residues long. V dropped 0 bases and J dropped 13 bases, with 25 bases sitting between them. CDR1 is SQVTM, CDR2 ANQGSEA, per germline.

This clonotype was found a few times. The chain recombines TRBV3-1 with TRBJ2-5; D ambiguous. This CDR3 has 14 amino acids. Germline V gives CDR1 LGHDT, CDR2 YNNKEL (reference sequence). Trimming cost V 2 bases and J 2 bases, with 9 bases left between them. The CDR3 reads CASSQRAQQETQYF. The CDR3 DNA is TGTGCCAGCAGCCAACGTGCCCAGCAAGAGACCCAGTACTTC.

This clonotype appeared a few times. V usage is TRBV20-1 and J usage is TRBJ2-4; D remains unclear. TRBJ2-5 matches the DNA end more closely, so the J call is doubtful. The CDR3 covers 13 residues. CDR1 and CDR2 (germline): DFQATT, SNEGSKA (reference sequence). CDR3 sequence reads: CSASGQTQETQYF. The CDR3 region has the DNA TGCAGTGCTAGCGGGCAGACCCAAGAGACCCAGTACTTC.

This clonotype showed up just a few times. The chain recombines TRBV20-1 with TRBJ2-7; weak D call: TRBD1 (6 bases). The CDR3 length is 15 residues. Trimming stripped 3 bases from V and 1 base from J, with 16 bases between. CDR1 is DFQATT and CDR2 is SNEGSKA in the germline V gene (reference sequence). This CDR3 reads CSASLPTGISYEQYF. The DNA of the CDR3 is TGCAGTGCTAGCCTCCCGACAGGTATATCCTACGAGCAGTACTTC.

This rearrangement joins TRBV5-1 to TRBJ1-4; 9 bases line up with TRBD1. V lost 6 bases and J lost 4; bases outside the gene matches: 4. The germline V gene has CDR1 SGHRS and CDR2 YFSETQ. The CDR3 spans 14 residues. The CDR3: CASKVGQGNEKLFF. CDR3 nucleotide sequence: TGCGCCAGCAAGGTGGGACAGGGTAATGAAAAACTGTTTTTT.

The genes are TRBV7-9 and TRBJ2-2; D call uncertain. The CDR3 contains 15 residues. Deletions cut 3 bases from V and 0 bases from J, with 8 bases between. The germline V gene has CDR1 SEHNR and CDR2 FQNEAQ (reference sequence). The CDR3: CASSFQDTNTGELFF. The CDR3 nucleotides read TGTGCCAGCAGCTTTCAAGATACGAACACCGGGGAGCTGTTTTTT.

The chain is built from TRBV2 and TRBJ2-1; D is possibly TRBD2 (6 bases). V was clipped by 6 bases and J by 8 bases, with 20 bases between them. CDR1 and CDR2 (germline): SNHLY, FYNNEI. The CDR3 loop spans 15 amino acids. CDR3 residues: CASSSFGSFSDEQFF. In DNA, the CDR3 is TGTGCCAGCAGCTCCTTCGGGAGTTTTTCGGATGAGCAGTTCTTC.

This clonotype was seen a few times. In DNA form, the CDR3 reads TGTGCCAGCACCGCAGACAGGGCTCAGCCCCAGCATTTT. It yields the protein CASTADRAQPQHF. This sequence joins TRBV6-2 or TRBV6-3 and TRBJ1-5; TRBD1 matches at 7 bases. J was trimmed by 6 bases and V by 7 bases; bases with no gene match: 6. From germline, CDR1 is MNHEY and CDR2 SVGEGT. This CDR3 has 13 residues.

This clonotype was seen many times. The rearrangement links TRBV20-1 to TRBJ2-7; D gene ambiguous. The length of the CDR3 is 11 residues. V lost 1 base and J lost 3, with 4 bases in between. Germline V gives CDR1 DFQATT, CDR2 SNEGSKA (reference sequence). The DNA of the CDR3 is TGCAGTGCTAGAGGGCGCTACGAGCAGTACTTC. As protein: CSARGRYEQYF.

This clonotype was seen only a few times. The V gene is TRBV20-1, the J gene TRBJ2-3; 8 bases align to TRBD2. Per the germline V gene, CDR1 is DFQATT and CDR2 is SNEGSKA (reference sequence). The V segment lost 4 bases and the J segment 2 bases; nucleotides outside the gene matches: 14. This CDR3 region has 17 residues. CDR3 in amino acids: CSAKGLIRGGYTDTQYF. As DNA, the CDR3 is TGCAGTGCTAAAGGGCTTATACGGGGGGGCTACACAGATACGCAGTATTTT.

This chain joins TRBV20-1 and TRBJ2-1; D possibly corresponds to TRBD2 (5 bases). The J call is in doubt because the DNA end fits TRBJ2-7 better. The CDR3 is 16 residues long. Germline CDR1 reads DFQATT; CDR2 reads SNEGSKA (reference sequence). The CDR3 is CSALARASTSYNEQYF. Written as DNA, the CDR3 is TGCAGTGCTCTCGCTAGGGCTAGCACAAGTTACAATGAGCAGTACTTC.

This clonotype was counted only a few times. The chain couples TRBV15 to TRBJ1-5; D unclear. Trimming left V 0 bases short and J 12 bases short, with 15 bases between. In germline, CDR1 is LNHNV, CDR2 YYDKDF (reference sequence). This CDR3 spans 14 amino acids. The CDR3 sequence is CATSRDRVDGGQHF. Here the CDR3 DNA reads TGTGCCACCAGCAGAGATCGGGTGGACGGTGGCCAGCATTTT.

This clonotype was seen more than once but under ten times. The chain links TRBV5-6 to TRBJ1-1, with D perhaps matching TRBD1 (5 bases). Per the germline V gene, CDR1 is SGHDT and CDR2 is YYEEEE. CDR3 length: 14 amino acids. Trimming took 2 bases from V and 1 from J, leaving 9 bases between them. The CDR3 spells CASSFAGGNTEAFF. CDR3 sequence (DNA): TGTGCCAGCAGCTTTGCCGGGGGGAACACTGAAGCTTTCTTT.

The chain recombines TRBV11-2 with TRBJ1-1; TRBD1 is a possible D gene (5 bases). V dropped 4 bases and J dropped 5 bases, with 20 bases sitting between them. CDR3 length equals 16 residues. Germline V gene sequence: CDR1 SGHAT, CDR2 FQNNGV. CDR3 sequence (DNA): TGTGCCAGCAGCTCCACCCGGGACGGGCCACGGACTGAAGCTTTCTTT. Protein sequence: CASSSTRDGPRTEAFF.